These 28 T cell receptor beta chains were sequenced from one sample in a study of T cells after yellow fever vaccination. TCRdb redid the calling of the 5' RACE reads with MiXCR, one entry per CDR3 protein. Of 300,000 to 400,000 distinct CDR3 sequences listed, over 8.5% are singletons. The source was CD4+ T cells sorted from PBMCs, collected 45 days after the yellow fever booster vaccination. The receptors here all came from a young man who received the YFV17D yellow fever vaccine.

The sample holds a few counts of this clonotype. The chain links TRBV10-1 to TRBJ2-5; D not certain. The germline CDR1 and CDR2 sequences are WNHNN and SYGVQD (reference sequence). V shed 1 base and J shed 1 base, with 7 bases lying between them. The CDR3 loop spans 14 amino acids. The CDR3 here is CASSEFRSQETQYF. CDR3 bases: TGCGCCAGCAGTGAGTTTCGAAGCCAAGAGACCCAGTACTTC.

This clonotype turned up a few times. The gene calls are TRBV7-9 and TRBJ1-6; TRBD1 is a possible D gene (6 bases). The CDR3 covers 16 residues. CDR1 and CDR2 from the germline V gene are SEHNR and FQNEAQ (reference sequence). Trimming stripped 5 bases from V and 0 bases from J, with 11 bases between. CDR3 DNA: TGTGCCAGCAGCGCCGACAGGAACTCCTATAATTCACCCCTCCACTTT. It encodes CASSADRNSYNSPLHF.

This clonotype was detected a few times. V gene TRBV19 combines with J gene TRBJ2-1; 9 positions agree with TRBD1. Germline values: CDR1 LNHDA, CDR2 SQIVND (reference sequence). The CDR3 extends over 15 amino acids. V shed 8 bases, J shed 6 bases, and the junction held 11 bases outside the gene matches. The CDR3 coding sequence is TGTGCCAGTGGCATCAGGGACAGGGTGGGCAATGAGCAGTTCTTC. It specifies CASGIRDRVGNEQFF.

The sample holds a few counts of this clonotype. The chain carries TRBV20-1 and TRBJ2-2; TRBD2 matches at 8 bases. V shed 7 bases, J shed 0 bases, and the junction held 13 bases outside the gene matches. In germline, CDR1 is DFQATT, CDR2 SNEGSKA (reference sequence). CDR3 length: 17 residues. CDR3 coding DNA: TGCAGTGATAAAGCGGGGGCCACACCCACGAACACCGGGGAGCTGTTTTTT. This gives the protein CSDKAGATPTNTGELFF.

This clonotype was recorded a few times. Here the CDR3 DNA reads TGTGCCAGCACGAAGCAGGGGACCCTCTCTGGGGCCAACGTCCTGACTTTC. Translating gives CASTKQGTLSGANVLTF. The chain is built from TRBV9 and TRBJ2-6; possible D gene TRBD1, 6 bases. This CDR3 contains 17 residues. Germline V gene data show CDR1 as SGDLS and CDR2 as YYNGEE. Trimming cost V 6 bases and J 0 bases, with 16 bases left between them.

Only a few counts were recorded for this clonotype. The chain has TRBV7-2 and TRBJ2-3; 9 bases agree with TRBD2. Trimming removed 5 bases from V and 2 bases from J; junction bases left unmatched: 5. Germline V gene sequence: CDR1 SGHTA, CDR2 FQGNSA. The CDR3 has 15 amino acids. CDR3 bases: TGTGCCAGCAGCATGACTAGCGGATACACAGATACGCAGTATTTT. It specifies CASSMTSGYTDTQYF.

This clonotype turned up a few times. The chain uses TRBV5-1 and TRBJ2-3; a weak D match, TRBD2 (6 bases). Germline CDR1 and CDR2: SGHRS and YFSETQ. The CDR3 has 14 residues. V gave up 0 bases and J gave up 6 bases, with 11 bases separating them. The DNA of the CDR3 is TGCGCCAGCAGCTTGGCGGGGGTTAGGGATACGCAGTATTTT. Translating it yields CASSLAGVRDTQYF.

This chain connects TRBV3-1 to TRBJ2-3; possibly TRBD1 or TRBD2 for D (5 bases each). V was pared by 4 bases and J by 2 bases, with 13 bases between. Germline V gene lookup returns CDR1 LGHDT and CDR2 YNNKEL (reference sequence). CDR3 size: 15 residues. The CDR3 reads CASSRYWDPTDTQYF. CDR3 sequence (DNA): TGTGCCAGCAGCCGATACTGGGACCCCACAGATACGCAGTATTTT.

This clonotype was observed at least ten times. The chain links TRBV5-1 to TRBJ2-1; either TRBD1 or TRBD2 may fit D (5 bases each). CDR1 and CDR2 (germline): SGHRS, YFSETQ. The CDR3 length is 15 residues. V lost 0 bases to trimming and J lost 2 bases, with 9 bases between them. CDR3 DNA sequence: TGCGCCAGCAGCTTGGTAGGGACCCCCTACAATGAGCAGTTCTTC. Encoded protein: CASSLVGTPYNEQFF.

The chain employs TRBV6-5 and TRBJ1-4; 7 nucleotides line up with TRBD1. The V gene's germline CDR1 is MNHEY and CDR2 SVGAGI. The CDR3 covers 14 residues. The junction had 3 bases not matched to a gene; V was cut back by 2 bases and J by 6 bases. The DNA for the CDR3 is TGTGCCAGCAGTTACAGGGACAGTCATGAAAAACTGTTTTTT. The encoded protein is CASSYRDSHEKLFF.

This clonotype was detected ten times or more. The V call is TRBV7-2, the J call TRBJ1-1, with D possibly matching TRBD1 (5 bases). This CDR3 is built from 13 residues. V lost 6 bases to trimming and J lost 4 bases, with 12 bases between them. Germline CDR1 is SGHTA and CDR2 is FQGNSA. The CDR3 coding sequence is TGTGCCAGCAGTAGACAGCAAAGCACTGAAGCTTTCTTT. Its protein product is CASSRQQSTEAFF.

J is TRBJ2-5 and V is TRBV3-1, with 7 bases matching TRBD2. The CDR3 runs to 13 residues. From germline, CDR1 is LGHDT and CDR2 YNNKEL (reference sequence). With V trimmed by 7 bases and J by 5 bases, 7 bases remained unmatched. The chain's CDR3 is CASTGRGSETQYF. The CDR3 DNA follows: TGTGCCAGCACCGGGCGGGGGAGTGAGACCCAGTACTTC.

The chain couples TRBV7-2 to TRBJ1-5; TRBD1 is a possible D gene (5 bases). V shed 3 bases and J shed 7 bases, with 10 bases lying between them. The CDR3 runs 13 residues. Germline V CDR1 and CDR2: SGHTA, FQGNSA. This chain's CDR3 is CASSFRASQPQHF. DNA for the CDR3: TGTGCCAGCAGCTTCAGGGCTTCCCAGCCCCAGCATTTT.

This clonotype appeared many times. The rearrangement joins TRBV7-9 to TRBJ2-7; D remains unclear. The V end lost 8 bases, the J end lost 1 base, and 6 bases lay between the germline ends. The CDR3 is made up of 11 amino acids. Per the germline V gene, CDR1 is SEHNR and CDR2 is FQNEAQ (reference sequence). The CDR3 DNA reads TGTGCCAGCGTTGGTTCCTACGAGCAGTACTTC. It codes for CASVGSYEQYF.

This clonotype occurred a few times. The rearrangement links TRBV7-6 to TRBJ1-2; D is unclear. This CDR3 region has 12 residues. Trimming stripped 4 bases from V and 7 bases from J, with 10 bases between. The V gene's germline CDR1 is SGHVS and CDR2 FNYEAQ. The CDR3 reads CASSSFTSGYTF. CDR3 nucleotide sequence: TGTGCCAGCAGCTCCTTCACCAGTGGCTACACCTTC.

The chain joins TRBV20-1 to TRBJ2-1; 14 bases are a match to TRBD2. Germline-derived CDR1 and CDR2 are DFQATT and SNEGSKA (reference sequence). The V and J ends lost 3 bases and 0 bases, in that order; junction bases with no gene match: 7. CDR3 length: 18 residues. This CDR3 is CSARTSGGAGSSYNEQFF. In nucleotides, the CDR3 is TGCAGTGCTAGGACTAGCGGGGGGGCCGGTAGCTCCTACAATGAGCAGTTCTTC.

This clonotype was seen repeatedly, ten times or more. The chain joins TRBV18 to TRBJ2-7; perhaps TRBD2 as D (5 bases). V lost 0 bases, J lost 3 bases, and 6 bases lay in between. Germline CDR1 and CDR2: KGHSH and LQKENI. This CDR3 is built from 13 residues. CDR3 protein: CASSPPGSYEQYV. DNA for the CDR3: TGTGCCAGCTCACCACCGGGGAGCTACGAGCAGTACGTC.

In this sample, this clonotype turned up a few times. The chain links TRBV9 to TRBJ2-7; D is perhaps TRBD2 (6 bases). Trimming stripped 4 bases from V and 6 bases from J, with 14 bases between. There are 13 residues in the CDR3. Looked up from germline, CDR1 is SGDLS and CDR2 is YYNGEE. The CDR3, as DNA: TGTGCCAGCAGCTGGGGCGGAGGGGTCGAGCAGTACTTC. The encoded protein is CASSWGGGVEQYF.

In this sample, this clonotype turned up a few times. This chain links TRBV29-1 with TRBJ1-1, with a weak D call TRBD1 (6 bases). The CDR3 runs 12 residues. Germline V gene data show CDR1 as SQVTM and CDR2 as ANQGSEA. CDR3 protein: CSTGPVNTEAFF. DNA for the CDR3: TGCAGTACAGGGCCCGTGAACACTGAAGCTTTCTTT. The full variable domain, completed using reference TRBV29-1 and TRBJ1-1, is SAVISQKPSRDICQRGTSLTIQCQVDSQVTMMFWYRQQPGQSLTLIATANQGSEATYESGFVIDKFPISRPNLTFSTLTVSNMSPEDSSIYLCSTGPVNTEAFFGQGTRLTVV.

This clonotype was seen only a few times. The V gene is TRBV27, the J gene TRBJ1-5; TRBD1 aligns across 7 bases. V lost 4 bases, J lost 3 bases, and 9 bases stayed unmatched. The CDR3 is 16 residues long. The germline V gene encodes CDR1 MNHEY and CDR2 SMNVEV (reference sequence). The DNA of the CDR3 is TGTGCCAGCAGTTCCACCTACAGGGGTTTCAATCAGCCCCAGCATTTT. This translates into CASSSTYRGFNQPQHF.

The chain employs TRBV4-3 and TRBJ1-5; possible D gene TRBD1, 6 bases. The length of the CDR3 is 15 residues. The V and J ends lost 0 bases and 7 bases respectively, with 13 bases between them. Germline V gene data show CDR1 as LGHNA and CDR2 as YSLEER. The CDR3, as DNA: TGCGCCAGCAGCCAAGAAACAGGGATCCGACAGCCCCAGCATTTT. It encodes CASSQETGIRQPQHF.

In its sample, this clonotype was seen a few times. The gene calls are TRBV12-3 or TRBV12-4 and TRBJ1-3; D is ambiguous. The CDR3 sequence is 14 residues long. V lost 3 bases, J lost 3 bases, and 9 bases lay in between. Here the CDR3 reads CASSFLAVGNTIYF. The CDR3 DNA reads TGTGCCAGCAGTTTTCTGGCTGTTGGAAACACCATATATTTT.

The chain uses TRBV7-2 and TRBJ2-5, with D maybe TRBD1 (6 bases). Germline loops: CDR1 SGHTA, CDR2 FQGNSA. The CDR3 sequence is 14 residues long. Trimming stripped 2 bases from V and 5 bases from J, with 12 bases between. The DNA for the CDR3 is TGTGCCAGCAGCTTAACTAGGGGGATGGAGACCCAGTACTTC. It encodes CASSLTRGMETQYF.

The sample holds a few counts of this clonotype. The chain couples TRBV29-1 to TRBJ1-2, with D possibly matching TRBD1 (6 bases). Trimming removed 5 bases from V and 8 bases from J, with 15 bases in between. CDR3 length: 12 amino acids. In germline, CDR1 is SQVTM, CDR2 ANQGSEA. The CDR3 region has the DNA TGCAGCGTTTCCCTCGGGGGGGGCGGCTACACCTTC. Protein sequence: CSVSLGGGGYTF. The variable domain in full, with the rest retrieved from reference TRBV29-1 and TRBJ1-2, is SAVISQKPSRDICQRGTSLTIQCQVDSQVTMMFWYRQQPGQSLTLIATANQGSEATYESGFVIDKFPISRPNLTFSTLTVSNMSPEDSSIYLCSVSLGGGGYTFGSGTRLTVV.

The chain recombines TRBV5-1 with TRBJ2-6, with D unresolved. This CDR3 has 14 amino acids. The germline gives CDR1 SGHRS, CDR2 YFSETQ. Trimming left V 0 bases short and J 3 bases short, with 4 bases between. The CDR3 DNA sequence: TGCGCCAGCAGCTTGGTAGTTGGGGCCAACGTCCTGACTTTC. Protein product: CASSLVVGANVLTF. The full variable domain, completed using reference TRBV5-1 and TRBJ2-6, is KAGVTQTPRYLIKTRGQQVTLSCSPISGHRSVSWYQQTPGQGLQFLFEYFSETQRNKGNFPGRFSGRQFSNSRSEMNVSTLELGDSALYLCASSLVVGANVLTFGAGSRLTVL.

This clonotype was picked up a small number of times. The chain has TRBV5-1 and TRBJ1-4; unclear D gene. V was shortened by 4 bases and J by 8 bases, with 18 bases between the two germline ends. Per germline, CDR1 SGHRS and CDR2 YFSETQ. The CDR3 covers 15 residues. CDR3 bases: TGCGCCAGCAGCCCAGAAACCCTCCTCGGGGAAAAACTGTTTTTT. Translating it yields CASSPETLLGEKLFF. Full variable domain (rest looked up from reference TRBV5-1 and TRBJ1-4): KAGVTQTPRYLIKTRGQQVTLSCSPISGHRSVSWYQQTPGQGLQFLFEYFSETQRNKGNFPGRFSGRQFSNSRSEMNVSTLELGDSALYLCASSPETLLGEKLFFGSGTQLSVL.

This chain's CDR3 is CASSQVMSKRVTDTQYF. Here the CDR3 DNA reads TGCGCCAGCAGCCAAGTTATGTCCAAGAGAGTCACAGATACGCAGTATTTT. V gene TRBV4-1 combines with J gene TRBJ2-3; D gene ambiguous. Trimming cost V 1 base and J 2 bases, with 16 bases left between them. The germline V gene has CDR1 MGHRA and CDR2 YSYEKL. The CDR3 is 17 amino acids.

The chain is built from TRBV20-1 and TRBJ2-2; TRBD1 or TRBD2 may be the D gene (5 bases each). V lost 5 bases and J lost 6, with 7 bases in between. The germline gives CDR1 DFQATT, CDR2 SNEGSKA (reference sequence). The CDR3 has 11 amino acids. The CDR3 DNA follows: TGCAGTGCTCGGGGCGCCGGGGAGCTGTTTTTT. Translated, it gives CSARGAGELFF.